The 16 T cell receptor beta chains below were found in one sample sequenced in a study of blood T cell repertoires in COVID-19 (dated by TCRdb to the early 2020s). Libraries were made using the immunoSEQ multiplex PCR assay. TCRdb stores this immuneACCESS table with in-frame sequences only. Part of the clones is absent; in the studies checked, under half of the shortfall reflects unresolved V genes, and no reason is known for the rest. The sample table shows fewer than 300,000 clones, and around 90% are seen once. Roughly 1.1% of the sample belongs to the ten largest clones. The sequencing sample was made of PBMCs or T cells enriched from blood (not recorded which). Receptors originate from a woman aged 30 to 39 who had recovered from COVID-19.

This clone has more than one count but fewer than ten. This chain connects TRBV30 to TRBJ1-4; the D gene is possibly TRBD1 (6 bases). The CDR3 has 14 residues. Between the trimmed V and J ends, which lost 1 base and 5 bases, there was a span of 11 bases. Germline V CDR1 and CDR2: GTSNPN, SVGIG (reference sequence). As DNA, the CDR3 is TGTGCCTGGAGTGGGACAGAGACGAATGAAAAACTGTTTTTT. It codes for CAWSGTETNEKLFF. Variable domain in full (rest from reference TRBV30 and TRBJ1-4): SQTIHQWPATLVQPVGSPLSLECTVEGTSNPNLYWYRQAAGRGLQLLFYSVGIGQISSEVPQNLSASRPQDRQFILSSKKLLLSDSGFYLCAWSGTETNEKLFFGSGTQLSVL.

This rearrangement joins TRBV28 to TRBJ2-7; 13 bases agree with TRBD2. From germline, CDR1 is MDHEN and CDR2 SYDVKM. The CDR3 is made up of 16 amino acids. Germline trimming cut 6 bases from V and 4 bases from J; bases unmatched to any gene: 9. The CDR3 nucleotides read TGTGCCAGCAGCCTGGGGACTAGCGGGGCCAGATACGAGCAGTACTTC. Protein sequence: CASSLGTSGARYEQYF.

The chain's CDR3 is CASAFRGRAYTGELFF. The CDR3 DNA sequence: TGTGCCAGCGCGTTTCGAGGGAGGGCCTACACCGGGGAGCTGTTTTTT. The chain links TRBV19 to TRBJ2-2; 7 bases match TRBD2. The junction had 13 bases not matched to a gene; V was cut back by 9 bases and J by 3 bases. The germline gives CDR1 LNHDA, CDR2 SQIVND (reference sequence). CDR3 length: 16 residues.

This chain links TRBV7-9 with TRBJ2-7; 11 positions match TRBD1. This CDR3 comprises 17 residues. Unmatched junction bases numbered 10, after V lost 4 bases and J lost 2 bases. Per the germline V gene, CDR1 is SEHNR and CDR2 is FQNEAQ (reference sequence). The CDR3 protein is CASSSPGQGEIAYEQYF. CDR3 DNA: TGTGCCAGCAGCTCCCCGGGACAGGGGGAAATCGCCTACGAGCAGTACTTC. Full variable domain (missing parts from reference TRBV7-9 and TRBJ2-7): DTGVSQNPRHKITKRGQNVTFRCDPISEHNRLYWYRQTLGQGPEFLTYFQNEAQLEKSRLLSDRFSAERPKGSFSTLEIQRTEQGDSAMYLCASSSPGQGEIAYEQYFGPGTRLTVT.

This clone is a singleton in its sample. This chain joins TRBV11-2 and TRBJ2-1; TRBD1 might be the D (5 bases). The germline CDR1 and CDR2 sequences are SGHAT and FQNNGV. This CDR3 has 15 amino acids. V was shortened by 1 base and J by 3 bases, with 10 bases between the two germline ends. The CDR3 sequence is CASSLGTGYYNEQFF. The CDR3 coding sequence is TGTGCCAGCAGCTTAGGAACAGGTTACTACAATGAGCAGTTCTTC.

The rearrangement uses TRBV9 and TRBJ2-6; unclear D gene. This CDR3 spans 14 amino acids. Trimming removed 3 bases at V and 4 bases at J, with 8 bases between. CDR1 SGDLS and CDR2 YYNGEE come from the germline V gene. The CDR3, as DNA: TGTGCCAGCAGCGAGGAGATAGGGGCCAACGTCCTGACTTTC. It translates to CASSEEIGANVLTF.

The chain recombines TRBV7-8 with TRBJ2-1; D possibly corresponds to TRBD1 (6 bases). Germline CDR1 is SGHVS and CDR2 is FQNEAQ. The CDR3 sequence is 14 residues long. Between the trimmed V and J ends, which lost 5 bases and 2 bases, there was a span of 10 bases. This CDR3 is CASSVTGTYNEQFF. The CDR3 bases are TGTGCCAGCAGCGTGACAGGTACCTACAATGAGCAGTTCTTC.

With regard to this clone: The same CDR3 is also encoded by other DNA sequences in this sample. The CDR3 sequence: CASSPGHSTDTQYF. In DNA form, the CDR3 reads TGTGCCAGCAGCCCCGGACACTCCACAGATACGCAGTATTTT. V and J are TRBV7-3 and TRBJ2-3; tentatively, D is TRBD1 (5 bases). Germline CDR1 is SGHTA and CDR2 is FQGTGA. Trimming stripped 5 bases from V and 2 bases from J, with 11 bases between. There are 14 residues in the CDR3.

This clone was observed once. The chain couples TRBV11-2 to TRBJ2-5, with a possible D match to TRBD2 (7 bases). The CDR3 is 13 residues long. The germline CDR1 and CDR2 sequences are SGHAT and FQNNGV. V lost 8 bases, J lost 4 bases, and 14 bases lay in between. The CDR3 bases are TGTGCCAGCTCGGGGGGCAACGCAGAGACCCAGTACTTC. Protein sequence: CASSGGNAETQYF.

The chain carries TRBV18 and TRBJ2-7; maybe TRBD2 (5 bases). The V gene lost 3 bases and the J gene lost 5 bases, with 14 bases spanning the gap. Per the germline V gene, CDR1 is KGHSH and CDR2 is LQKENI. The CDR3 is made up of 14 amino acids. Here the CDR3 DNA reads TGTGCCAGCTCACCTCCGGGATCCCCCCACGAGCAGTACTTC. It encodes CASSPPGSPHEQYF.

The chain couples TRBV6-2 or TRBV6-3 to TRBJ2-1, with 8 bases aligning to TRBD2. CDR3 length: 19 amino acids. J lost 6 bases, V lost 0 bases, and 16 bases had no gene match. In germline, CDR1 is MNHEY, CDR2 SVGEGT. The CDR3 DNA reads TGTGCCAGCAGTTACTCGATTGCCATAGAAGCGGGAGCTAGCAATGAGCAGTTCTTC. Protein sequence: CASSYSIAIEAGASNEQFF.

The J gene is TRBJ1-1, the V gene TRBV5-1; D is uncertain. V gave up 0 bases and J gave up 1 base, with 10 bases separating them. The CDR3 is 15 amino acids. Germline V gene data show CDR1 as SGHRS and CDR2 as YFSETQ. The CDR3 bases are TGCGCCAGCAGCTTGGCCGGCGGTAAGAACACTGAAGCTTTCTTT. This gives the protein CASSLAGGKNTEAFF.

The V call is TRBV6-5, the J call TRBJ1-1; D unresolved. The germline V gene encodes CDR1 MNHEY and CDR2 SVGAGI. V was trimmed by 3 bases and J by 1 base, leaving 12 bases between them. This CDR3 region has 15 residues. CDR3 coding DNA: TGTGCCAGCAGTTATTTACTTGGCGGGAACACTGAAGCTTTCTTT. It translates to CASSYLLGGNTEAFF.

The chain links TRBV19 to TRBJ1-3; the D is unclear. Germline V gives CDR1 LNHDA, CDR2 SQIVND (reference sequence). V lost 4 bases to trimming and J lost 2 bases, with 9 bases between them. This CDR3 comprises 14 residues. The CDR3 DNA reads as TGTGCCAGTAGTAGGAGGGAGGCTGGAAACACCATATATTTT. Translated: CASSRREAGNTIYF. Supplemented by reference TRBV19 and TRBJ1-3, the full variable domain reads DGGITQSPKYLFRKEGQNVTLSCEQNLNHDAMYWYRQDPGQGLRLIYYSQIVNDFQKGDIAEGYSVSREKKESFPLTVTSAQKNPTAFYLCASSRREAGNTIYFGEGSWLTVV.

As concerns this clone: Other DNA variants within this sample encode the same CDR3. V is TRBV28 and J is TRBJ2-3; 7 bases are a match to TRBD2. Germline V gene data show CDR1 as MDHEN and CDR2 as SYDVKM. With 2 bases clipped from V and 3 bases from J, the junction kept 11 bases outside the gene matches. This CDR3 is built from 17 residues. CDR3 in amino acids: CASSLGGLGSSTDTQYF. CDR3 bases: TGTGCCAGCAGTTTAGGAGGACTAGGCTCGTCTACAGATACGCAGTATTTT.

This chain links TRBV15 with TRBJ2-1; the match to TRBD2 covers 11 bases. Trimming took 0 bases from V and 5 from J; bases not matched to a gene: 0. The CDR3 runs 15 residues. Germline V CDR1 and CDR2: LNHNV, YYDKDF (reference sequence). In DNA form, the CDR3 reads TGTGCCACCAGCAGAGAACTAGCGGGAGACAATGAGCAGTTCTTC. Protein sequence: CATSRELAGDNEQFF.